This TCR beta chain was recovered during a study of neurological immune-mediated disorders. General study points: Expanded clones shared no identical CDR3 amino acid sequences across subjects, which suggested private TCR-beta repertoires in all groups. One related-CDR3 cluster, found by phylogenetic grouping, held repertoires of 18 of 34 multiple sclerosis patients and is a possible signature.

Trimming removed 7 bases at V and 6 bases at J, with 15 bases between. The CDR3 covers 13 residues. Per the germline V gene, CDR1 is SGHRS and CDR2 is YFSETQ. The output of every sequencing run, over 170 million TCR-beta sequences, came from 15-18 subjects. MiXCR, run by TCRdb on the 5' RACE reads, gives a single entry per CDR3 protein. The repertoire includes about 66,000 distinct CDR3 sequences, under 5.5% of them detected once, and 2.2% sits in the top ten. At least ten counts were recorded for this clonotype. Its antigen is still unknown. V and J are TRBV5-1 and TRBJ2-3; D gene uncertain. This receptor was identified in a woman aged 70-85 years with multiple sclerosis. The sample was PBMCs. For the CDR3, the DNA is TGCGCCAGCGGGATCGATAAGGCGGATACGCAGTATTTT. This translates into CASGIDKADTQYF.